This TCR beta chain stems from a study of T cells after yellow fever vaccination. As TCR cDNA was made by 5'RACE template switching, a universal primer site and UMIs were added. TCRdb reprocessed the 5' RACE reads via MiXCR and lists one record per CDR3 protein. The data show approximately 300,000 distinct CDR3 sequences, 6.8% seen once. In this sample, this clonotype turned up many times. V lost 6 bases and J 0 bases, leaving 10 bases between the germline ends. Germline V CDR1 and CDR2: LNHNV, YYDKDF (reference sequence). The CDR3 is made up of 14 amino acids. This chain links TRBV15 with TRBJ2-3, with a possible D match to TRBD1 (6 bases). Sample: PBMCs, taken about 49 days after the first yellow fever vaccination. The TCR comes from a young man who received the YFV17D yellow fever vaccine. CDR3 residues: CATRRTASTDTQYF. CDR3 DNA sequence: TGTGCCACCAGAAGGACAGCTAGCACAGATACGCAGTATTTT.